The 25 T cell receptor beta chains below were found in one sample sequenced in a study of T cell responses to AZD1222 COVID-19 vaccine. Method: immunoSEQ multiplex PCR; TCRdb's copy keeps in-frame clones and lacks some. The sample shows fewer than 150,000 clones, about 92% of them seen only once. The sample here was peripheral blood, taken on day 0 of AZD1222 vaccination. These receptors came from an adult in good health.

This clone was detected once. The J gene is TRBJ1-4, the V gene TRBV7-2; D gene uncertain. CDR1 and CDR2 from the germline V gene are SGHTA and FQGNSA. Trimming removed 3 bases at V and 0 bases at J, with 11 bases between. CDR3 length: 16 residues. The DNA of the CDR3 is TGTGCCAGCAGCTTTAATCTACTTGCAACTAATGAAAAACTGTTTTTT. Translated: CASSFNLLATNEKLFF. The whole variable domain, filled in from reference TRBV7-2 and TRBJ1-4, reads GAGVSQSPSNKVTEKGKDVELRCDPISGHTALYWYRQSLGQGLEFLIYFQGNSAPDKSGLPSDRFSAERTGGSVSTLTIQRTQQEDSAVYLCASSFNLLATNEKLFFGSGTQLSVL.

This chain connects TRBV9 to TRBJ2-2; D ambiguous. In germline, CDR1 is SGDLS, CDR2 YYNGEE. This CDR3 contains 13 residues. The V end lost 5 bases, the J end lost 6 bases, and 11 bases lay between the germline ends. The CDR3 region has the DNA TGTGCCAGCAGTTCCGCCGCAGCCGGGGAGCTGTTTTTT. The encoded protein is CASSSAAAGELFF.

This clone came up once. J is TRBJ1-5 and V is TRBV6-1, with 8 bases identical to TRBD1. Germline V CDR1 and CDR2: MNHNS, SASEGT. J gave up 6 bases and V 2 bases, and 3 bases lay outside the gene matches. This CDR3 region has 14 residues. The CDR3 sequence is CASSETGGTQPQHF. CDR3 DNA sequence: TGTGCCAGCAGTGAAACAGGGGGGACTCAGCCCCAGCATTTT.

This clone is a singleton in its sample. CDR3 region: CASRWGDSHQPQHF. CDR3 bases: TGTGCCAGCAGATGGGGGGACAGTCATCAGCCCCAGCATTTT. V and J are TRBV2 and TRBJ1-5, with 7 bases fitting TRBD1. V lost 6 bases, J lost 5 bases, and 7 bases stayed unmatched. The CDR3 has 14 residues. Germline CDR1 and CDR2: SNHLY and FYNNEI.

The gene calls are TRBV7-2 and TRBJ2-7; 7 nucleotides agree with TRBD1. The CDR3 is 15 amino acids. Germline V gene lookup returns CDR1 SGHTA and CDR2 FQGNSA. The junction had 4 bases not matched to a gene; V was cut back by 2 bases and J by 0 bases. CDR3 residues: CASSLTGTVSYEQYF. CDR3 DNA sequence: TGTGCCAGCAGCTTAACAGGGACAGTCTCCTACGAGCAGTACTTC.

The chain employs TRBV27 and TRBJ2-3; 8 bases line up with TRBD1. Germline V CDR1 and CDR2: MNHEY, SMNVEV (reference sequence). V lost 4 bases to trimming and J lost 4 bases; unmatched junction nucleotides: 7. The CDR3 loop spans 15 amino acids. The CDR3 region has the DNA TGTGCCAGCAGTTACCAGGGGGCGAGGCCAGATACGCAGTATTTT. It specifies CASSYQGARPDTQYF.

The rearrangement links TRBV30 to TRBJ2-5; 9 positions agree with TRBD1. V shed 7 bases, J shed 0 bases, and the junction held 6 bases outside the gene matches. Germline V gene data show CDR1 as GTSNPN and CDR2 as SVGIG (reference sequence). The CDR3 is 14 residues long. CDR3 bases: TGTGCCTCACCCGGGACAGGGAACCAAGAGACCCAGTACTTC. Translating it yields CASPGTGNQETQYF.

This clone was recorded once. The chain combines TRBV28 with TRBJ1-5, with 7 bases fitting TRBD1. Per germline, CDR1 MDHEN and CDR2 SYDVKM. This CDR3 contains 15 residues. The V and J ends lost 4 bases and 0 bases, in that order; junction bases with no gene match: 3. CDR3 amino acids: CASSWDSYSNQPQHF. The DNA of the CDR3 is TGTGCCAGCAGTTGGGACAGTTATAGCAATCAGCCCCAGCATTTT. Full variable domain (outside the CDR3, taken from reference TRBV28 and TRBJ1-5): DVKVTQSSRYLVKRTGEKVFLECVQDMDHENMFWYRQDPGLGLRLIYFSYDVKMKEKGDIPEGYSVSREKKERFSLILESASTNQTSMYLCASSWDSYSNQPQHFGDGTRLSIL.

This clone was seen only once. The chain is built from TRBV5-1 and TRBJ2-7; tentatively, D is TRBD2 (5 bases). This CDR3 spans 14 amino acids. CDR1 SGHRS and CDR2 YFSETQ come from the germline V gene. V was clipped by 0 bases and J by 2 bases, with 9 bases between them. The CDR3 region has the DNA TGCGCCAGCAGCTTGGGTGGGAGTACCTACGAGCAGTACTTC. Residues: CASSLGGSTYEQYF. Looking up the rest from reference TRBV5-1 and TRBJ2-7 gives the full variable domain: KAGVTQTPRYLIKTRGQQVTLSCSPISGHRSVSWYQQTPGQGLQFLFEYFSETQRNKGNFPGRFSGRQFSNSRSEMNVSTLELGDSALYLCASSLGGSTYEQYFGPGTRLTVT.

As DNA, the CDR3 is TGTGCCAGCAGCCAAAGGTGGGGGAGACCAGCTAACTATGGCTACACCTTC. Translated, it gives CASSQRWGRPANYGYTF. The J gene is TRBJ1-2, the V gene TRBV13; possibly TRBD1 for D (5 bases). This CDR3 contains 17 residues. V dropped 5 bases and J dropped 0 bases, with 19 bases sitting between them. CDR1 is PRHDT, CDR2 FYEKMQ, per germline (reference sequence).

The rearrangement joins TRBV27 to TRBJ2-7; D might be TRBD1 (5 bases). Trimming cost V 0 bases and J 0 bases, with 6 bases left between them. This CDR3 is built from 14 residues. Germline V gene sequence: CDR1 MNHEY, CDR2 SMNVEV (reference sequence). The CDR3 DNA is TGTGCCAGCAGTTTATCCAGGGCCTCCTACGAGCAGTACTTC. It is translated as CASSLSRASYEQYF.

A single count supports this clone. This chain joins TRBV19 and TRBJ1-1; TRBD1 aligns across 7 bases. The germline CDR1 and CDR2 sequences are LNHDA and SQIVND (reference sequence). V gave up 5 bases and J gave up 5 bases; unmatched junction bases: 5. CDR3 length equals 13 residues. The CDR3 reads CASSWRGHTEAFF. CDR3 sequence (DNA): TGTGCCAGTAGTTGGAGGGGGCATACTGAAGCTTTCTTT.

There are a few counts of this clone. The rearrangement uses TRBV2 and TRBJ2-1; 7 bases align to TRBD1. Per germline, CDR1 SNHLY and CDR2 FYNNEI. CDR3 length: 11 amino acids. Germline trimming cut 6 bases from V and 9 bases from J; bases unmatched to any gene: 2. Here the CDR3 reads CASSRQGEQFF. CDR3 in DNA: TGTGCCAGCAGCCGACAGGGTGAGCAGTTCTTC.

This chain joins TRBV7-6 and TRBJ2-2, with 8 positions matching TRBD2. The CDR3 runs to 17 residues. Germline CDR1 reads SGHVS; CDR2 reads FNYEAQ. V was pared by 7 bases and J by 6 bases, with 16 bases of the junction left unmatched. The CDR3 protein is CASTGLAGGAGPGELFF. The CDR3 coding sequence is TGTGCCAGCACCGGTTTAGCCGGGGGGGCCGGTCCCGGGGAGCTGTTTTTT.

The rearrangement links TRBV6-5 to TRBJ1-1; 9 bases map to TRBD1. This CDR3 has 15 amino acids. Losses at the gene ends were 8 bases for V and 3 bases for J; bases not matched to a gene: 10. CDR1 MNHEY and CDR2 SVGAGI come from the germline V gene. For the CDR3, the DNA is TGTGCCAGCCGACATACAGGGGGCGGTGACACTGAAGCTTTCTTT. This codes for CASRHTGGGDTEAFF.

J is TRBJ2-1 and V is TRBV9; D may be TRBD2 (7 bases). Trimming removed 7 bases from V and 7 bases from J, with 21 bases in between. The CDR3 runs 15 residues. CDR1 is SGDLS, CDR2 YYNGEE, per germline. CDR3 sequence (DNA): TGTGCCAGCTCCCTTGGGGGGGCCACAAATAATGAGCAGTTCTTC. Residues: CASSLGGATNNEQFF. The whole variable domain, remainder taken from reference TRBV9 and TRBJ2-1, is DSGVTQTPKHLITATGQRVTLRCSPRSGDLSVYWYQQSLDQGLQFLIQYYNGEERAKGNILERFSAQQFPDLHSELNLSSLELGDSALYFCASSLGGATNNEQFFGPGTRLTVL.

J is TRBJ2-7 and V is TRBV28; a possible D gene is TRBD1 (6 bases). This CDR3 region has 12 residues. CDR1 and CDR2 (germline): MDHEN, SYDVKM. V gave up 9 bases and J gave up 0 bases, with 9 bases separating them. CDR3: CASQQGSYEQYF. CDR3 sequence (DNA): TGTGCCAGTCAACAGGGCTCCTACGAGCAGTACTTC.

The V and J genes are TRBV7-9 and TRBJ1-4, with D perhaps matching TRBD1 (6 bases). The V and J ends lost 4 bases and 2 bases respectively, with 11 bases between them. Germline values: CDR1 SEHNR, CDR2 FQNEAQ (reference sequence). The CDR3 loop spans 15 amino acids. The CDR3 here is CASSSPQGTNEKLFF. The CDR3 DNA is TGTGCCAGCAGCTCCCCCCAGGGGACTAATGAAAAACTGTTTTTT.

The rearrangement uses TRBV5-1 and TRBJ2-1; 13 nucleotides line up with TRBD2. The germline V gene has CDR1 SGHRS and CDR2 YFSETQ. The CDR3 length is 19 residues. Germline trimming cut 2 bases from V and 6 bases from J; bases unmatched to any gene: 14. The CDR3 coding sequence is TGCGCCAGCAGCTTCACTAGCGGGGGGGCCGTGGAATCATTCAATGAGCAGTTCTTC. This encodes CASSFTSGGAVESFNEQFF. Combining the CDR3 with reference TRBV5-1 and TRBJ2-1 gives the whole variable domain KAGVTQTPRYLIKTRGQQVTLSCSPISGHRSVSWYQQTPGQGLQFLFEYFSETQRNKGNFPGRFSGRQFSNSRSEMNVSTLELGDSALYLCASSFTSGGAVESFNEQFFGPGTRLTVL.

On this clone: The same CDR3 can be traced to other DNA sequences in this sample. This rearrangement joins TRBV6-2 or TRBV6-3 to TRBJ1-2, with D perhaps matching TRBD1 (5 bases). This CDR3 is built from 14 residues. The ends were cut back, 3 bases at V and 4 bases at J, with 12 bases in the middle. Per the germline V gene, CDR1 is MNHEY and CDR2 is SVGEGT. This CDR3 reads CASSYSGQTYGYTF. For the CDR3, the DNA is TGTGCCAGCAGTTATTCGGGGCAGACCTATGGCTACACCTTC.

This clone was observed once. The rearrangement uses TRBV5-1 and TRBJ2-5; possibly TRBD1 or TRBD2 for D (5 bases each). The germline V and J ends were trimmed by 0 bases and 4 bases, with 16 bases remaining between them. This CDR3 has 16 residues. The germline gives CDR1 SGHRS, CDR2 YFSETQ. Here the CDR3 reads CASSLEGRGVGETQYF. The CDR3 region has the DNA TGCGCCAGCAGCTTGGAGGGCAGAGGGGTTGGAGAGACCCAGTACTTC.

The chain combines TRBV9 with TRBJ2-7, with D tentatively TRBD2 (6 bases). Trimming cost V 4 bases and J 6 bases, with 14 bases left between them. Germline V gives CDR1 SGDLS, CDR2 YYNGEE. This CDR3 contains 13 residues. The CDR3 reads CASSPRDLSEQYF. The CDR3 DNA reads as TGTGCCAGCAGCCCACGGGACTTGTCCGAGCAGTACTTC.

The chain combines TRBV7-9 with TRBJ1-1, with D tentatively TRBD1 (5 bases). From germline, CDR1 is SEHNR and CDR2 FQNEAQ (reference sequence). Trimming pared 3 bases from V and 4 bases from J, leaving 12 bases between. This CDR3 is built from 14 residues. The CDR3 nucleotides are TGTGCCAGCAGCTTGTCGGGGCGTAGCACTGAAGCTTTCTTT. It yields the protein CASSLSGRSTEAFF.

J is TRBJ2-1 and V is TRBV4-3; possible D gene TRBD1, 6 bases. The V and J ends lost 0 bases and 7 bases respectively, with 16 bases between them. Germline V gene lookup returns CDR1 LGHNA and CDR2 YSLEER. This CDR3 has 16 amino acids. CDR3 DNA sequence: TGCGCCAGCAGCCAAGACGCGACAGGAGTGGCAAATGAGCAGTTCTTC. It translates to CASSQDATGVANEQFF.

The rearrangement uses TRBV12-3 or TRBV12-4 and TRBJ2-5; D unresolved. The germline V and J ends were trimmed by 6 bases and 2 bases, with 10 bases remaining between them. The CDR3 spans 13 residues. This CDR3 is CASSPVAQETQYF. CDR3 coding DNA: TGTGCCAGCAGCCCTGTAGCACAAGAGACCCAGTACTTC.